This passage covers 10 T cell receptor beta chains from one sample sequenced in a study of blood T cell repertoires in COVID-19. The method was immunoSEQ multiplex PCR; TCRdb's version includes in-frame clones alone and lacks a portion of them. The table has about 88,000 clones, about nine tenths seen once; the top ten hold 15%. Input material: peripheral blood. Every receptor here comes from a male donor with acute or convalescent COVID-19.

The chain is built from TRBV21-1 and TRBJ2-5; the table's D call TRBD1 went unverified against the DNA. TRBV21-1 is a pseudogene segment. The length of the CDR3 is 15 residues. CDR3 in DNA: TGTGCCAGCAGCAGCCCCAGGACACCATTAGGGACCCAGTACTTC. Amino acid sequence: CASSSPRTPLGTQYF.

In the case of this clone: At the DNA level, this CDR3 is encoded by other sequences in the same sample as well. V and J are TRBV19 and TRBJ1-5; 9 positions agree with TRBD1. V lost 8 bases to trimming and J lost 2 bases; unmatched junction nucleotides: 4. CDR1 is LNHDA, CDR2 SQIVND, per germline (reference sequence). This CDR3 contains 14 residues. The CDR3, as DNA: TGTGCCAGTGGGGGACAGGGCGGCAATCAGCCCCAGCATTTT. The encoded protein is CASGGQGGNQPQHF.

The V call is TRBV18, the J call TRBJ2-7; 7 bases map to TRBD2. CDR3 length: 16 amino acids. CDR1 and CDR2 (germline): KGHSH, LQKENI. After removal of 4 bases from V and 5 bases from J, the junction contained 14 bases not matched to a gene. The CDR3 loop is CASSLRAGVRDHEQYF. The CDR3 nucleotides are TGTGCCAGCTCACTTAGGGCGGGAGTCCGGGACCACGAGCAGTACTTC.

The V and J genes are TRBV13 and TRBJ2-1, with TRBD2 identical over 9 bases. This CDR3 has 14 residues. Germline values: CDR1 PRHDT, CDR2 FYEKMQ (reference sequence). Losses at the gene ends were 5 bases for V and 4 bases for J; bases not matched to a gene: 3. The CDR3 sequence is CASSRTSEYNEQFF. For the CDR3, the DNA is TGTGCCAGCAGCAGGACTAGCGAATACAATGAGCAGTTCTTC.

The rearrangement joins TRBV29-1 to TRBJ2-7, with 8 nucleotides matching TRBD1. V was pared by 6 bases and J by 0 bases, with 7 bases of the junction left unmatched. The germline gives CDR1 SQVTM, CDR2 ANQGSEA. The CDR3 runs 14 residues. The CDR3 region is CSVGQGGGSYEQYF. The DNA for the CDR3 is TGCAGCGTCGGACAGGGTGGAGGCTCCTACGAGCAGTACTTC.

V is TRBV5-6 and J is TRBJ2-2, with 10 bases identical to TRBD1. Germline loops: CDR1 SGHDT, CDR2 YYEEEE. With 6 bases clipped from V and 5 bases from J, the junction kept 7 bases outside the gene matches. This CDR3 spans 15 amino acids. In DNA form, the CDR3 reads TGTGCCAGCACCGACAGGGGGCTAATAACCGGGGAGCTGTTTTTT. Protein sequence: CASTDRGLITGELFF. Complete variable domain (other parts from reference TRBV5-6 and TRBJ2-2): DAGVTQSPTHLIKTRGQQVTLRCSPKSGHDTVSWYQQALGQGPQFIFQYYEEEERQRGNFPDRFSGHQFPNYSSELNVNALLLGDSALYLCASTDRGLITGELFFGEGSRLTVL.

The gene calls are TRBV7-5 and TRBJ2-1; the table's D call, TRBD2, was not checked against the DNA. TRBV7-5 is termed a pseudogene. The CDR3 runs 20 residues. The CDR3 sequence is CARSSGATSGGGMFGNEQFF. The CDR3 DNA reads TGTGCCAGAAGCTCAGGTGCGACTAGCGGGGGGGGTATGTTTGGGAATGAGCAGTTCTTC.

CDR3 sequence (DNA): TGTGCCAGCACCCCCAACCGCAGACAGATCTTATATAATTCACCCCTCCACTTT. Translation gives CASTPNRRQILYNSPLHF. This chain joins TRBV28 and TRBJ1-6; D is possibly TRBD1 (5 bases). Trimming took 7 bases from V and 4 from J, leaving 23 bases between them. The CDR3 totals 18 residues. CDR1 is MDHEN and CDR2 is SYDVKM in the germline V gene.

This sequence joins TRBV6-2 or TRBV6-3 and TRBJ1-5; D may be TRBD1 (5 bases). Trimming left V 5 bases short and J 5 bases short, with 10 bases between. CDR3 length equals 13 residues. CDR1 is MNHEY, CDR2 SVGEGT, per germline. The CDR3 DNA is TGTGCCAGCAGTGGCATGACAGATCAGCCCCAGCATTTT. Amino acid sequence: CASSGMTDQPQHF.

The chain combines TRBV19 with TRBJ2-2; TRBD1 matches 11 bases. Germline lookup yields CDR1 LNHDA and CDR2 SQIVND (reference sequence). The V segment lost 6 bases and the J segment 5 bases; nucleotides outside the gene matches: 8. CDR3 length equals 16 residues. CDR3 loop: CASRDRDRGRTGELFF. The CDR3 coding sequence is TGTGCCAGTAGAGACCGGGACAGGGGGAGGACCGGGGAGCTGTTTTTT.